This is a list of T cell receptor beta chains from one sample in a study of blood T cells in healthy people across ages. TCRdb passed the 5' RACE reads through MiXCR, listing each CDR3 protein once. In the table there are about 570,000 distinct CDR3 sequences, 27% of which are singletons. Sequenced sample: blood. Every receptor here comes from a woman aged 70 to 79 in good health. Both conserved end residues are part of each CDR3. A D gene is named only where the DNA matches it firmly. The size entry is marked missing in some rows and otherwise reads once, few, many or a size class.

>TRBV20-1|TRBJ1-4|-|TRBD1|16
CSARDWEDRGDEKLFF
TGCAGTGCTAGAGATTGGGAGGACAGGGGAGATGAAAAACTGTTTTTT
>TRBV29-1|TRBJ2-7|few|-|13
CSVVSLDSYEQYF
TGCAGCGTTGTGAGTCTGGACAGCTACGAGCAGTACTTC
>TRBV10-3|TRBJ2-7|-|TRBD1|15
CAISESKGAIYEQYF
TGTGCCATCAGTGAGTCCAAGGGGGCTATCTACGAGCAGTACTTC
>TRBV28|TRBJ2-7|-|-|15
CASSPVSPLSYEQYF
TGTGCCAGCAGCCCCGTGAGTCCTCTGTCCTACGAGCAGTACTTC
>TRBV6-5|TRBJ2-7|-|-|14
CASSFRDTRYEQYF
TGTGCCAGCAGTTTCCGGGACACCCGCTACGAGCAGTACTTC
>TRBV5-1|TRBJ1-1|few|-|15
CASSLGPGGITEAFF
TGCGCCAGCAGCTTGGGCCCGGGAGGGATCACTGAAGCTTTCTTT
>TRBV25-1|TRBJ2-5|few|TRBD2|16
CASGDGTRGGRETQYF
TGTGCCAGCGGCGATGGGACTAGAGGGGGTCGAGAGACCCAGTACTTC
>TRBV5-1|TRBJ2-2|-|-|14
CASSFSWNTGELFF
TGCGCCAGCAGCTTTTCTTGGAACACCGGGGAGCTGTTTTTT
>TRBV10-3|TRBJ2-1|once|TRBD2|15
CAISEGLAGEDEQFF
TGTGCCATCAGTGAAGGTCTAGCGGGAGAGGATGAGCAGTTCTTC
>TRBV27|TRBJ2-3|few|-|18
CASSSIPIARWVTDTQYF
TGTGCCAGCAGTTCGATACCAATAGCGCGGTGGGTCACAGATACGCAGTATTTT
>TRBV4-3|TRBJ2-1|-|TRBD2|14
CASSGLAGVNEQFF
TGCGCCAGCAGTGGGCTAGCGGGGGTGAATGAGCAGTTCTTC
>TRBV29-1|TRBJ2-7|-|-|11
CSVEGRLEQYF
TGCAGCGTTGAGGGTAGACTCGAGCAGTACTTC
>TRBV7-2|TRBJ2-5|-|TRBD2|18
CASSPGTSGGAQFGTQYF
TGTGCCAGCAGCCCCGGGACTAGCGGGGGGGCCCAGTTTGGGACCCAGTACTTC
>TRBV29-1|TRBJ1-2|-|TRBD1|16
CSVEDPRTGRLYGYTF
TGCAGCGTTGAAGATCCGAGGACAGGGAGACTCTATGGCTACACCTTC
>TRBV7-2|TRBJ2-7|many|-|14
CASSLIGGSYEQYF
TGTGCCAGCAGCTTAATCGGCGGCTCCTACGAGCAGTACTTC
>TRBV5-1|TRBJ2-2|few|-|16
CASSDPRGVRTGELFF
TGCGCCAGCAGCGACCCCAGGGGAGTGAGGACCGGGGAGCTGTTTTTT
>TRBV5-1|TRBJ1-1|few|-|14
CASSLDPGGAEAFF
TGCGCCAGCAGCTTGGACCCTGGCGGAGCTGAAGCTTTCTTT
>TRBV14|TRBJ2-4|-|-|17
CASSQPTGTSVKNIQYF
TGTGCCAGCAGCCAACCCACCGGGACATCTGTCAAAAACATTCAGTACTTC
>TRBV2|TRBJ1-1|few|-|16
CASSIRQPDRNTEAFF
TGTGCCAGCAGTATTAGACAGCCAGACCGGAACACTGAAGCTTTCTTT
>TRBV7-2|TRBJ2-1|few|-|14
CASTDSVHYNEQFF
TGTGCCAGCACGGATTCGGTCCACTACAATGAGCAGTTCTTC
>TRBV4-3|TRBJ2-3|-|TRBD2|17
CASSQDRMAGATDTQYF
TGCGCCAGCAGCCAAGATAGGATGGCGGGAGCGACAGATACGCAGTATTTT
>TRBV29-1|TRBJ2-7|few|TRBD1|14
CSVVDRGLGNEQYF
TGCAGCGTTGTGGACAGGGGGCTCGGTAACGAGCAGTACTTC
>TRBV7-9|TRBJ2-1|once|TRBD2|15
CASRPIAGGHNEQFF
TGTGCCAGCAGACCCATAGCGGGGGGGCACAATGAGCAGTTCTTC
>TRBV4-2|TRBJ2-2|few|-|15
CASSQELDKGWELFF
TGTGCCAGCAGCCAAGAGTTAGATAAGGGTTGGGAGCTGTTTTTT
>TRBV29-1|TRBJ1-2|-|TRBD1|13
CSAATDRAGGYTF
TGCAGCGCCGCAACGGACAGGGCGGGTGGCTACACCTTC
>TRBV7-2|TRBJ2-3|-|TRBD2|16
CASSLVGGGARDPQYF
TGTGCCAGCAGCTTAGTCGGCGGGGGGGCCAGAGATCCGCAGTATTTT
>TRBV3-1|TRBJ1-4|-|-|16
CASSQLGSSRDGELFF
TGTGCCAGCAGCCAACTGGGGAGTAGTAGGGACGGAGAACTGTTTTTT
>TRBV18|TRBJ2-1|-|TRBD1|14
CASSQGAGNNEQFF
TGTGCCAGCTCACAGGGGGCTGGGAACAATGAGCAGTTCTTC
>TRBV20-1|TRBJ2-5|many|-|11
CSARSGETQYF
TGCAGTGCTAGGAGTGGAGAGACCCAGTACTTC
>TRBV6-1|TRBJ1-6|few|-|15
CASSVRDRYNSPLHF
TGTGCCAGCAGTGTTCGGGACCGCTATAATTCACCCCTCCACTTT
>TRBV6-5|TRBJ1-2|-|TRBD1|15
CASRFNRDRGHGYTF
TGTGCCAGCAGGTTCAACCGGGACAGGGGGCATGGCTACACCTTC
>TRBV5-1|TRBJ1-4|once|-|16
CASSRADTVTNEKLFF
TGCGCCAGCAGCCGGGCGGATACGGTAACTAATGAAAAACTGTTTTTT
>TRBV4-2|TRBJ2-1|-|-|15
CASSQDSPVHNEQFF
TGTGCCAGCAGCCAAGATTCCCCAGTCCACAATGAGCAGTTCTTC
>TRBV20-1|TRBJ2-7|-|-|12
CSASLTSYEQYF
TGCAGTGCTTCCCTGACCTCATACGAGCAGTACTTC
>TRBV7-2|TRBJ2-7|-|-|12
CASGGDTYEQYF
TGTGCCAGTGGCGGGGATACCTACGAGCAGTACTTC
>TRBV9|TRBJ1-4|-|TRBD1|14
CASSATGGYEKLFF
TGTGCCAGCAGCGCGACAGGGGGATATGAAAAACTGTTTTTT
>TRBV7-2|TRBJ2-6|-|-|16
CASSPMALSGANVLTF
TGTGCCAGCAGCCCGATGGCCCTCTCTGGGGCCAACGTCCTGACTTTC
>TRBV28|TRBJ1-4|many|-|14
CASSLILPNEKLFF
TGTGCCAGCAGCCTAATTTTGCCTAATGAAAAACTGTTTTTT
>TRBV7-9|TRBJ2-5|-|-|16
CASSSRQSWYQETQYF
TGTGCCAGCAGCTCCAGACAGTCTTGGTACCAAGAGACCCAGTACTTC
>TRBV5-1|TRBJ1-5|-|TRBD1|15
CASSLGGQGYQPQHF
TGCGCCAGCAGCTTGGGGGGACAGGGGTATCAGCCCCAGCATTTT
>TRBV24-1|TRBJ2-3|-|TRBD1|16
CATSDHRWQGADTQYF
TGTGCCACCAGTGACCACCGCTGGCAGGGGGCTGATACGCAGTATTTT
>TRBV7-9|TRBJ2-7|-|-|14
CASSLNAGDYEQYF
TGTGCCAGCAGCTTAAACGCAGGGGACTACGAGCAGTACTTC
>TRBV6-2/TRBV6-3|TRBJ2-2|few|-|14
CASSDRFTTGELFF
TGTGCCAGCAGTGACAGGTTCACCACCGGGGAGCTGTTTTTT
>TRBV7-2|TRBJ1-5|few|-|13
CASSAGLGQPQHF
TGTGCCAGCAGCGCCGGACTGGGGCAGCCCCAGCATTTT
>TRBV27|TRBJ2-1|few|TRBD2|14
CASGRGGVYNEQFF
TGTGCCAGCGGGCGGGGGGGGGTCTACAATGAGCAGTTCTTC
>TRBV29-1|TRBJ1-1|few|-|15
CSGPSWTLSNTEAFF
TGCAGCGGACCCTCCTGGACACTATCGAACACTGAAGCTTTCTTT
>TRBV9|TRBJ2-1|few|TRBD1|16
CASSLRPGTGDSEQFF
TGTGCCAGCAGCCTCCGTCCCGGGACAGGGGACAGTGAGCAGTTCTTC
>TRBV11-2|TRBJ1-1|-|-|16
CASSFSVKGGKGEAFF
TGTGCCAGCAGCTTTTCTGTGAAGGGGGGAAAGGGTGAAGCTTTCTTT
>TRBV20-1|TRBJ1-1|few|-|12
CSAGGGDTEAFF
TGCAGTGCTGGGGGGGGGGACACTGAAGCTTTCTTT
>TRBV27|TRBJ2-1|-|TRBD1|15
CASSFSTGWVSEQFF
TGTGCCAGCAGTTTTTCGACAGGGTGGGTCAGTGAGCAGTTCTTC
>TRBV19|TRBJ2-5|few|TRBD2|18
CASSIGASGGHHQETQYF
TGTGCCAGTAGTATTGGGGCTAGCGGGGGACACCACCAAGAGACCCAGTACTTC
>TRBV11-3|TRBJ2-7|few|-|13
CASSGWTAYEQYF
TGTGCCAGCAGCGGATGGACTGCATACGAGCAGTACTTC
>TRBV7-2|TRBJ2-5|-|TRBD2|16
CASSPRTSGGLETQYF
TGTGCCAGCAGCCCTCGTACTAGCGGGGGTCTTGAGACCCAGTACTTC
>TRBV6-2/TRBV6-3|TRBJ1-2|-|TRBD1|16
CASSDGTGGPYYGYTF
TGTGCCAGCAGTGACGGGACAGGGGGCCCTTACTATGGCTACACCTTC
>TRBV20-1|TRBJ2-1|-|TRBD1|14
CSASTGGLGNEQFF
TGCAGTGCTTCGACAGGGGGCTTGGGCAATGAGCAGTTCTTC